The rows below give T cell receptor beta chains drawn from one sample of a study of T cell repertoires in cytomegalovirus infection. TCRdb processed the reads anew with MiXCR; each CDR3 protein has one entry. Among approximately 1,000,000 distinct CDR3 sequences listed, roughly 31% were seen once. Their antigens remain unidentified. The sequencing here drew on cultured CD8+ T cells from PBMCs, taken from culture after CMV antigen stimulation. The receptors stem from a human donor in good health (CMV status not recorded). Some clones in this sample may be carry-over from other donors' samples. Each CDR3 is given with its conserved first and last residue. Fields, in order: D gene, clone size, V gene, J gene, CDR3 DNA, CDR3 protein. A D gene is named only where the DNA matches it firmly. Clone sizes are given selectively: once, few, many, or a class where the clone is expanded.

>TRBD1|few|TRBV20-1|TRBJ2-1
TGCAGTGCGGGACAGGGGAACAATGAGCAGTTCTTC
CSAGQGNNEQFF
>TRBD1|NA|TRBV6-5|TRBJ1-2
TGTGCCAGCAGTTCCATCGACAGGGGGCTTGTAGGCGGCTACACCTTC
CASSSIDRGLVGGYTF
>TRBD1|many|TRBV7-6|TRBJ1-5
TGTGCCAGCAGCCCACAGGGGCCCTTCAATCAGCCCCAGCATTTT
CASSPQGPFNQPQHF
>TRBD1|many|TRBV7-6|TRBJ1-2
TGTGCCAGCAGCTTAGACAACAGGGGGCGCTTCTATGGCTACACCTTC
CASSLDNRGRFYGYTF
>TRBD1|NA|TRBV19|TRBJ1-1
TGTGCCAGTAGTCCCCCGTTGACAGGGAGGAACACTGAAGCTTTCTTT
CASSPPLTGRNTEAFF
>TRBD1|many|TRBV7-2|TRBJ2-5
TGTGCCAGCACCCCGTGGGGACAGGCGCAAGAGACCCAGTACTTC
CASTPWGQAQETQYF
>NA|few|TRBV2|TRBJ1-1
TGTGCCAGCAGTGAATATGAGGACACTCTAGCTGAAGCTTTCTTT
CASSEYEDTLAEAFF
>TRBD2|few|TRBV10-3|TRBJ2-1
TGTGCCATCAGACTAGCGGGGAAGGATGAGCAGTTCTTC
CAIRLAGKDEQFF
>NA|NA|TRBV14|TRBJ2-1
TGTGCCAGCAGCGTCGGAGGCCCCCACAATGAGCAGTTCTTC
CASSVGGPHNEQFF
>NA|many|TRBV7-9|TRBJ1-5
TGTGCCAGCAGCTCGGGGTCTAGCAATCAGCCCCAGCATTTT
CASSSGSSNQPQHF
>NA|few|TRBV4-2|TRBJ2-1
TGTGCCAGCAGCCAAACCAGCGGGCGTTCCTACAATGAGCAGTTCTTC
CASSQTSGRSYNEQFF
>NA|NA|TRBV15|TRBJ2-1
TGTGCCACCCGCAGCTTTACTAGTTTCAACAATGAGCAGTTCTTC
CATRSFTSFNNEQFF
>TRBD2|few|TRBV15|TRBJ2-3
TGTGCCACCAGCAGAGTGGCTAGCGGATACACAGATACGCAGTATTTT
CATSRVASGYTDTQYF
>TRBD2|NA|TRBV6-2/TRBV6-3|TRBJ2-1
TGTGCCAGCAGTTACGGGGGGGGGGATTATGAGCAGTTCTTC
CASSYGGGDYEQFF
>TRBD2|NA|TRBV6-2/TRBV6-3|TRBJ2-1
TGTGCCAGCACTCCTAGCGGGGCCGCCTACAATGAGCAGTTCTTC
CASTPSGAAYNEQFF
>TRBD2|few|TRBV2|TRBJ2-1
TGTGCCAGCAGTGACCCAGGACTAGACCCCTACAATGAGCAGTTCTTC
CASSDPGLDPYNEQFF
>TRBD1|few|TRBV14|TRBJ1-2
TGTGCCAGCAGCCAAGATGCAGGGGGCGGCTATGGCTACACCTTC
CASSQDAGGGYGYTF
>NA|NA|TRBV7-6|TRBJ1-2
TGTGCCACGGTGGGGCGAGACCTCTATGGCTACACCTTC
CATVGRDLYGYTF
>TRBD1|NA|TRBV7-6|TRBJ2-6
TGTGCCAGCAGCTTCGGCAAGGGACAGGGGTCCTCTGGGGCCAACGTCCTGACTTTC
CASSFGKGQGSSGANVLTF
>TRBD2|few|TRBV6-6|TRBJ2-1
TGTGCCAGCACCCCTACTAGCGGGGACAACAATGAGCAGTTCTTC
CASTPTSGDNNEQFF
>TRBD1|few|TRBV20-1|TRBJ2-1
TGCAGTGCTAGAGAGCCCGGGACAGGTAGCTACAATGAGCAGTTCTTC
CSAREPGTGSYNEQFF
>NA|NA|TRBV6-2/TRBV6-3|TRBJ2-1
TGTGCCAGCAGTTACACCCTCGTGGGCAATGAGCAGTTCTTC
CASSYTLVGNEQFF
>NA|NA|TRBV4-1|TRBJ2-1
TGCGCCAGCAGCCCCCAGGGGCTCTCCTACAATGAGCAGTTCTTC
CASSPQGLSYNEQFF
>NA|NA|TRBV9|TRBJ2-3
TGTGCCAGCCTCCCGCAGTATTTT
CASLPQYF
>NA|NA|TRBV6-2/TRBV6-3|TRBJ1-2
TGTGCCAGCATCCCCGTTGGACCGCCGCGTCTCTATGGCTACACCTTC
CASIPVGPPRLYGYTF
>TRBD1|few|TRBV7-9|TRBJ1-2
TGTGCCAGCAGCTTCCAGGGGGATGGCTACACCTTC
CASSFQGDGYTF
>TRBD1|NA|TRBV6-5|TRBJ2-5
TGTGCCAGCAGCCCGTGGACAGGGACCGAAGAGACCCAGTACTTC
CASSPWTGTEETQYF
>NA|NA|TRBV7-2|TRBJ2-7
TGTGCCAGCAGCTATCGGGGCCCTACGGGCGAGCAGTACTTC
CASSYRGPTGEQYF
>TRBD1|NA|TRBV19|TRBJ1-4
TGTGCCAGTAGTGTCCCCGACAGGGGGCAAGGTGAAAAACTGTTTTTT
CASSVPDRGQGEKLFF
>NA|NA|TRBV6-5|TRBJ1-1
TGTGCCAGCAGTCTCCCTGGAGGGTCTCACACTGAAGCTTTCTTT
CASSLPGGSHTEAFF
>TRBD2|few|TRBV4-1|TRBJ2-2
TGCGCCAGCAGTCCAAGATCGCTCCCCGGCAATAGCGGGGAGAGGAACACCGGGGAGCTGTTTTTT
CASSPRSLPGNSGERNTGELFF
>NA|NA|TRBV15|TRBJ1-6
TGTGCCACCAGCAGAGCCCGACAGAGTAATTCACCCCTCCACTTT
CATSRARQSNSPLHF
>NA|NA|TRBV7-9|TRBJ1-1
TGTGCCAGCAGATCTTACCCCAAGGGGATGAACGGGGTCACTGAAGCTTTCTTT
CASRSYPKGMNGVTEAFF
>NA|NA|TRBV6-6|TRBJ1-6
TGTGCCAGCAGTTACGGAGGAATTGGGTCACCCCTCCACTTT
CASSYGGIGSPLHF
>NA|few|TRBV11-2|TRBJ2-1
TGTGCCAGCAGCCTCTGGACTGTTAGCTCCTACAATGAGCAGTTCTTC
CASSLWTVSSYNEQFF